This TCR beta chain is from a study of radiation and T cells in renal cell carcinoma. This clone was seen many times. Here immunoSEQ multiplex PCR was the method, and the copy in TCRdb shows in-frame clones only, minus some. The data contain 50,000 to 75,000 clones, more than 60% of them seen just once; the ten biggest clones take up approximately 7%. Time point denoted: baseline pretreatment blood. As to treatment: 15 Gy SBRT to primary tumor, nephrectomy 4 weeks later. The tumor was a clear cell renal cell carcinoma. CDR3 length equals 15 residues. CDR1 and CDR2 (germline): MDHEN, SYDVKM. The ends lost 5 bases at V and 7 bases at J; junction bases unmatched: 12.

The chain carries TRBV28 and TRBJ2-7; TRBD2 matches at 9 bases. The TCR comes from a man aged 60 to 75 with renal cell carcinoma. The specimen comprised blood, sampled from a patient whose treatment included radiotherapy and nephrectomy. The CDR3 region is CASSRSASGMDEQYV. The CDR3 DNA is TGTGCCAGCAGTAGATCGGCTAGCGGGATGGATGAGCAGTACGTC.